Detailed here is one TCR beta chain. The sample has other DNA sequences that encode this CDR3 too. The sample belongs to a study of blood T cell repertoires in COVID-19. Only in-frame clones appear in the TCRdb table, and some are missing; sequencing was by immunoSEQ multiplex PCR. The sample lists roughly 320,000 clones; 86% were seen once. CDR3 length: 14 amino acids. Germline V lookup: CDR1 ENHRY, CDR2 SYGVKD. The V gene lost 0 bases and the J gene lost 2 bases, with 5 bases spanning the gap. The specimen sequenced was PBMCs or T cells enriched from blood (not recorded which). V is TRBV10-3 and J is TRBJ1-5, with D possibly being TRBD1 (5 bases). The source of this sequence is a man aged 30-40 years who had recovered from COVID-19. The CDR3 here is CAISESGGNQPQHF. The CDR3 DNA sequence: TGTGCCATCAGTGAGTCAGGGGGCAATCAGCCCCAGCATTTT.